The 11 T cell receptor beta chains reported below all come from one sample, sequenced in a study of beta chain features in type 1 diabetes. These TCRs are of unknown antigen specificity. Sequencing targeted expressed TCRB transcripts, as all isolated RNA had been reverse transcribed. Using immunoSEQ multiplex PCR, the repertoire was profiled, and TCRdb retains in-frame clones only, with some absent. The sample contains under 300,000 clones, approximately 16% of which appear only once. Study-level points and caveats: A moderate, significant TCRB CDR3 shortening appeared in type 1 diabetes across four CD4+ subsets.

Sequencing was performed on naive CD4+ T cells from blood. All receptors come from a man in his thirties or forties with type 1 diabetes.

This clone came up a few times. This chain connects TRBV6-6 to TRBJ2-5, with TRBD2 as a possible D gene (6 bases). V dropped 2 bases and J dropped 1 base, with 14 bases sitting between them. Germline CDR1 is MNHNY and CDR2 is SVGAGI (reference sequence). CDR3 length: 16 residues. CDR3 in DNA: TGTGCCAGCAGTTACAATCGGGGGTTGGGCCAAGAGACCCAGTACTTC. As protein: CASSYNRGLGQETQYF.

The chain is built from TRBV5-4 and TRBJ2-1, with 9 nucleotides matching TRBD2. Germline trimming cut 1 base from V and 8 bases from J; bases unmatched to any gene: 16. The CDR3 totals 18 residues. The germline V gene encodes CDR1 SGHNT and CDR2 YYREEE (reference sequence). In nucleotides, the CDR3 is TGTGCCAGCAGCTTGCCCTATCCTAGCGGGAAAAGGATGGATGAGCAGTTCTTC. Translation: CASSLPYPSGKRMDEQFF.

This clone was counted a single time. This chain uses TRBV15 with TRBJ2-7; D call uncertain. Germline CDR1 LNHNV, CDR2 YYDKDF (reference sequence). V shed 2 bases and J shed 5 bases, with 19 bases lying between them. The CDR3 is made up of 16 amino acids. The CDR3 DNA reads TGTGCCACCAGCAGACTTTTACCGGCCTCGCCAAACGAGCAGTACTTC. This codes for CATSRLLPASPNEQYF.

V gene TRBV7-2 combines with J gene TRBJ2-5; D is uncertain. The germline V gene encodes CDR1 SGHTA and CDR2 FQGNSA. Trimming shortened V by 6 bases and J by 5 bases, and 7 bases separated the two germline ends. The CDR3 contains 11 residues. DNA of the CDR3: TGTGCCAGCAGGATAGGGGAGACCCAGTACTTC. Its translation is CASRIGETQYF.

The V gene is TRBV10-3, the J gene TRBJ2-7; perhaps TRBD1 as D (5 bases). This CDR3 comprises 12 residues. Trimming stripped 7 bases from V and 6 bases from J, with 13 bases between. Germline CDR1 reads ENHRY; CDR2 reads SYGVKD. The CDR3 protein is CAITIGQGEQYF. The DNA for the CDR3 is TGTGCCATCACCATCGGTCAGGGCGAGCAGTACTTC.

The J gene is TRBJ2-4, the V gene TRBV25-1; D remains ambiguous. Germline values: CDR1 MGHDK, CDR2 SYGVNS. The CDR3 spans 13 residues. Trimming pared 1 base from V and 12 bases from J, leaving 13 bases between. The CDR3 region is CASSESGVSAQYF. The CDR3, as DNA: TGTGCCAGCAGTGAATCTGGTGTATCGGCTCAGTACTTC.

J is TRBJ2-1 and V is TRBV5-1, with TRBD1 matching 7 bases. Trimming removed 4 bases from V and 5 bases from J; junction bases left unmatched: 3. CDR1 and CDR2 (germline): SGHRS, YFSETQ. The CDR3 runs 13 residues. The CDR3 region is CASSLGTDNEQFF. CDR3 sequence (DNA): TGCGCCAGCAGCCTTGGGACAGACAATGAGCAGTTCTTC.

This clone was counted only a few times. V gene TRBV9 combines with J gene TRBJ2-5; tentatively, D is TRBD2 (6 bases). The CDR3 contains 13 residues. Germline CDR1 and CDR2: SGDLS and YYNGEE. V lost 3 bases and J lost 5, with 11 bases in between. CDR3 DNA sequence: TGTGCCAGCAGCGGCAGCGGGTTGGAGACCCAGTACTTC. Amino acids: CASSGSGLETQYF.

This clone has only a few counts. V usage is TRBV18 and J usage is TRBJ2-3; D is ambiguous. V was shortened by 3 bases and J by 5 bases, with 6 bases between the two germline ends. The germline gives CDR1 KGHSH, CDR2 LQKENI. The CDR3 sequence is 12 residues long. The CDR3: CASSPPIDTQYF. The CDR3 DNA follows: TGTGCCAGCTCACCGCCGATAGATACGCAGTATTTT. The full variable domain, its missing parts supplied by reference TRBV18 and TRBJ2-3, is NAGVMQNPRHLVRRRGQEARLRCSPMKGHSHVYWYRQLPEEGLKFMVYLQKENIIDESGMPKERFSAEFPKEGPSILRIQQVVRGDSAAYFCASSPPIDTQYFGPGTRLTVL.

The CDR3 bases are TGTGCCAGCAGCCCCATCCGGGACACCCACGAGCAGTACTTC. It specifies CASSPIRDTHEQYF. V usage is TRBV7-9 and J usage is TRBJ2-7; the D gene is possibly TRBD1 (6 bases). Deletions cut 5 bases from V and 5 bases from J, with 16 bases between. Germline V CDR1 and CDR2: SEHNR, FQNEAQ (reference sequence). The CDR3 has 14 amino acids.

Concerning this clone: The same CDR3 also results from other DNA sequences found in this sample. The CDR3 sequence: CSVGTGEETQYF. DNA for the CDR3: TGCAGCGTTGGAACAGGGGAAGAGACCCAGTACTTC. This chain uses TRBV29-1 with TRBJ2-5, with 7 nucleotides matching TRBD1. CDR3 size: 12 residues. The V gene end was trimmed by 4 bases and the J gene end by 3 bases; junction bases not matched to a gene: 2. Germline V gene lookup returns CDR1 SQVTM and CDR2 ANQGSEA.